This is a list of T cell receptor beta chains from one sample in a study of T cell responses to AZD1222 COVID-19 vaccine. Measured with immunoSEQ multiplex PCR; TCRdb has only the in-frame clones, and not every one. The sample has more than 150,000 clones; about nine tenths are singletons. The input for sequencing was peripheral blood, taken 28 days after the second AZD1222 dose. The receptors originated from an adult who received the AZD1222 COVID-19 vaccine. Each CDR3 is given without its conserved first and last residue.

12 | TRBV28 | ASSLEGATYGYT
12 | TRBV28 | ASSFTGGHSPLH
13 | TRBV4-3 | ASSQDRQVRQPQH
13 | TRBV19 | ASTVRTGVNSPLH
17 | TRBV13 | ASSYRESGGDPAYNEQF
11 | TRBV7-2 | ASSFHRNTEAF
11 | TRBV2 | ATAGPTTDTQY
14 | TRBV5-1 | ASSFTGTGGGSEAF
16 | TRBV9 | ASSVEASGGFSTDTQY
11 | TRBV29-1 | SVQPGQNTEAF
11 | TRBV7-2 | ASNYGDRDGYT
13 | TRBV11-2 | ASSAGSGSTDTQY
10 | TRBV10-3 | AISGSGSEQY